The next 19 T cell receptor beta chains were all read from a single sample in a study of T-cell reconstitution after alpha-beta-depleted transplantation in children. Preparation of the TCRbeta library was carried out with unique molecular identifiers. TCRdb reprocessed the PCR reads with MiXCR, giving one entry per CDR3 protein. The sample lists about 250,000 distinct CDR3 sequences; 20% to 30% were seen once. The material sequenced was PBMCs, mostly from graft donor cells, taken 360 days after TCRalphabeta/CD19-depleted stem cell transplant. All receptors derive from a female patient aged 2-10 years who had a stem cell transplant for congenital amegakaryocytic thrombocytopenia, so the T cells may come from the graft donor.

The chain recombines TRBV3-1 with TRBJ1-4; no definite D call. The germline gives CDR1 LGHDT, CDR2 YNNKEL (reference sequence). The CDR3 has 13 residues. The V end lost 6 bases, the J end lost 5 bases, and 10 bases lay between the germline ends. The CDR3 spells CASRHDPNEKLFF. CDR3 in DNA: TGTGCCAGCAGACACGATCCGAATGAAAAACTGTTTTTT.

V is TRBV10-3 and J is TRBJ1-4; D remains unclear. The germline CDR1 and CDR2 sequences are ENHRY and SYGVKD. The CDR3 runs to 16 residues. V lost 2 bases and J 0 bases, leaving 10 bases between the germline ends. CDR3 in amino acids: CAISEEGFATNEKLFF. As DNA, the CDR3 is TGTGCCATCAGTGAGGAAGGGTTTGCAACTAATGAAAAACTGTTTTTT.

Many counts were recorded for this clonotype. The V gene is TRBV4-2, the J gene TRBJ2-3, with 7 bases identical to TRBD2. V shed 0 bases, J shed 5 bases, and the junction held 8 bases outside the gene matches. The length of the CDR3 is 16 residues. Per the germline V gene, CDR1 is LGHNA and CDR2 is YNFKEQ. This CDR3 is CASSQEGRESIDTQYF. CDR3 in DNA: TGTGCCAGCAGCCAAGAGGGGCGGGAGAGTATAGATACGCAGTATTTT.

V gene TRBV30 combines with J gene TRBJ2-7, with TRBD1 as a possible D gene (6 bases). Deletions cut 3 bases from V and 2 bases from J, with 8 bases between. The CDR3 runs 12 residues. The germline CDR1 and CDR2 sequences are GTSNPN and SVGIG (reference sequence). Here the CDR3 reads CAWRPGAYEQYF. The CDR3 DNA is TGTGCCTGGAGGCCAGGGGCCTACGAGCAGTACTTC.

This clonotype has a handful of counts. The chain has TRBV6-2 or TRBV6-3 and TRBJ2-1; 11 bases map to TRBD2. Trimming cost V 2 bases and J 8 bases; bases outside gene matches: 5. Per germline, CDR1 MNHEY and CDR2 SVGEGT. This CDR3 contains 15 residues. The CDR3 DNA sequence: TGTGCCAGCAGTTACACTAGCGGGAGTTGGGATGAGCAGTTCTTC. It specifies CASSYTSGSWDEQFF.

The V call is TRBV7-9, the J call TRBJ2-5; D gene unclear. Trimming shortened V by 8 bases and J by 5 bases, and 12 bases separated the two germline ends. CDR3 length: 12 amino acids. Per germline, CDR1 SEHNR and CDR2 FQNEAQ (reference sequence). In nucleotides, the CDR3 is TGTGCCAGCGGTGCCGTGGGGGAGACCCAGTACTTC. This encodes CASGAVGETQYF.

This chain links TRBV18 with TRBJ2-2; D is undetermined. Trimming pared 4 bases from V and 4 bases from J, leaving 16 bases between. The CDR3 loop spans 16 amino acids. Looked up from germline, CDR1 is KGHSH and CDR2 is LQKENI. CDR3 DNA: TGTGCCAGCTCACTGGGGATTTTAAGTGTCACCGGGGAGCTGTTTTTT. As protein: CASSLGILSVTGELFF.

This clonotype was seen a handful of times. The chain combines TRBV5-1 with TRBJ2-5; 9 bases match TRBD2. Germline V gene data show CDR1 as SGHRS and CDR2 as YFSETQ. This CDR3 contains 15 residues. With 0 bases clipped from V and 5 bases from J, the junction kept 5 bases outside the gene matches. The CDR3 coding sequence is TGCGCCAGCAGCTTGGACCAGCGGGGGGTCGAGACCCAGTACTTC. Residues: CASSLDQRGVETQYF.

In its sample, this clonotype was seen many times. The chain has TRBV28 and TRBJ2-2; D not certain. This CDR3 has 13 amino acids. V shed 6 bases and J shed 0 bases, with 5 bases lying between them. From germline, CDR1 is MDHEN and CDR2 SYDVKM. The CDR3 bases are TGTGCCAGCAGGGGTGCGAACACCGGGGAGCTGTTTTTT. Protein: CASRGANTGELFF.

In this sample, this clonotype turned up a few times. V gene TRBV2 combines with J gene TRBJ2-5; a weak D match, TRBD2 (6 bases). CDR3 length: 16 amino acids. Germline V gives CDR1 SNHLY, CDR2 FYNNEI. Trimming removed 0 bases from V and 7 bases from J, with 18 bases in between. The CDR3 protein is CASSEAGEVAVGTQYF. Written as DNA, the CDR3 is TGTGCCAGCAGTGAAGCCGGGGAGGTGGCCGTAGGGACCCAGTACTTC.

This chain links TRBV4-3 with TRBJ2-2; D call uncertain. Looked up from germline, CDR1 is LGHNA and CDR2 is YSLEER. V dropped 0 bases and J dropped 7 bases, with 6 bases sitting between them. The CDR3 has 13 amino acids. The CDR3 protein is CASSQDIGGELFF. The DNA of the CDR3 is TGCGCCAGCAGCCAAGATATCGGCGGGGAGCTGTTTTTT.

This clonotype showed up just once. This chain links TRBV5-1 with TRBJ2-5; D is possibly TRBD2 (5 bases). This CDR3 is built from 14 residues. Germline V gene data show CDR1 as SGHRS and CDR2 as YFSETQ. V was shortened by 4 bases and J by 5 bases, with 15 bases between the two germline ends. This CDR3 reads CASSLGGPRETQYF. The CDR3 DNA sequence: TGCGCCAGCAGCCTTGGAGGCCCCAGGGAGACCCAGTACTTC.

This clonotype has only a few counts. The V gene is TRBV20-1, the J gene TRBJ1-5; possibly TRBD1 for D (6 bases). The V gene's germline CDR1 is DFQATT and CDR2 SNEGSKA (reference sequence). The V gene lost 5 bases and the J gene lost 4 bases, with 12 bases spanning the gap. The CDR3 totals 13 residues. The CDR3 DNA sequence: TGCAGTGCTCGGACAGATAGGAATCAGCCCCAGCATTTT. It yields the protein CSARTDRNQPQHF.

This clonotype was counted only a few times. The J gene is TRBJ2-7, the V gene TRBV7-8; TRBD1 matches at 7 bases. This CDR3 spans 14 amino acids. J was trimmed by 1 base and V by 5 bases; bases with no gene match: 5. CDR1 is SGHVS and CDR2 is FQNEAQ in the germline V gene. The CDR3 DNA reads TGTGCCAGCAGCCCGTTGGGACAGTCCTACGAGCAGTACTTC. Translating gives CASSPLGQSYEQYF.

This clonotype showed up many times. The rearrangement uses TRBV5-1 and TRBJ2-3, with 9 bases that match TRBD1. The CDR3 is 14 amino acids. J lost 9 bases, V lost 6 bases, and 11 bases had no gene match. Germline V gene data show CDR1 as SGHRS and CDR2 as YFSETQ. CDR3 DNA sequence: TGCGCCAGCACCTCCGCGAGGGACAGGGAAACGCAGTATTTT. This codes for CASTSARDRETQYF.

The V and J genes are TRBV12-3 or TRBV12-4 and TRBJ2-1; D is unclear. V lost 3 bases to trimming and J lost 5 bases, with 11 bases between them. The CDR3 length is 14 residues. CDR3 residues: CASSFALGHNEQFF. CDR3 sequence (DNA): TGTGCCAGCAGTTTTGCGTTGGGTCACAATGAGCAGTTCTTC.

This clonotype showed up just a few times. The rearrangement links TRBV12-3 or TRBV12-4 to TRBJ1-6; no clear D gene. V was trimmed by 6 bases and J by 5 bases, leaving 5 bases between them. The CDR3 has 12 amino acids. CDR3 region: CASRPDNSPLHF. The CDR3 DNA is TGTGCCAGCAGACCTGATAATTCACCCCTCCACTTT.

This clonotype was detected only a few times. This chain connects TRBV20-1 to TRBJ1-3; 7 bases map to TRBD1. Germline V CDR1 and CDR2: DFQATT, SNEGSKA (reference sequence). V shed 6 bases and J 0 bases; nucleotides not matched to a gene: 8. This CDR3 spans 15 amino acids. The CDR3 spells CSAQGQPSSGNTIYF. CDR3 coding DNA: TGCAGTGCCCAGGGACAGCCCAGCTCTGGAAACACCATATATTTT.

As DNA, the CDR3 is TGTGCCAGCAGTGACCCGGGGCACCGGAACACCGGGGAGCTGTTTTTT. It encodes CASSDPGHRNTGELFF. The chain uses TRBV2 and TRBJ2-2; D tentatively fits TRBD1 or TRBD2 (5 bases each). Trimming removed 3 bases from V and 1 base from J, with 12 bases in between. This CDR3 has 16 residues. Germline-derived CDR1 and CDR2 are SNHLY and FYNNEI.